The clone carrying this T cell receptor (beta chain) has a handful of counts. What it binds is not known. Germline loops: CDR1 SGHNT, CDR2 YYREEE (reference sequence). V shed 1 base and J shed 4 bases, with 13 bases lying between them. The CDR3 runs 15 residues. This sample stems from a study of human T cells and chemical hapten exposure. Study overall: Patients, largely female, had alopecia areata, totalis or universalis. The study's findings and limits: The donors suffered from alopecia, so their immune response may not match that of healthy people.

The time point was: patch test 1, 2 weeks after DPC sensitization. Specified treatment: therapeutic diphenylcyclopropenone sensitization with weekly scalp DPC. Attachment of unique molecular identifiers to individual cDNA molecules was performed in the library. Methods used by the authors: Individual samples carried between about 23,224 and 700,000 TCRs, with 95,638 as the median. MiXCR, run by TCRdb on the RACE reads, gives a single entry per CDR3 protein. Here the V and J calls rest on TCRdb's processing, not on the authors' analysis. This sample has around 120,000 distinct CDR3 sequences, with 12% to 15% found just once.

This sequence joins TRBV5-4 and TRBJ2-3; D is undetermined. The starting material was whole blood, obtained in connection with sensitization to the hapten diphenylcyclopropenone (DPC). The sequence was obtained from a man younger than 35 with alopecia areata. Some clones in this sample may be carry-over from other donors' samples. Here the CDR3 DNA reads TGTGCCAGCAGCTTGTCAGGATTAGGCGCAGATACGCAGTATTTT. This sequence encodes CASSLSGLGADTQYF.